These 13 T cell receptor beta chains were sequenced from one sample in a study of T cell repertoires in cytomegalovirus infection. In TCRdb, the reads were re-called with MiXCR into one record per CDR3 protein. The sample gives 680,000 or so distinct CDR3 sequences, around 31% of which show up once; about 20% is in the top ten. No antigen has been identified for these receptors. The sample was cultured PBMCs, taken from culture after CMV antigen stimulation. The receptors stem from a human donor in good health (CMV status not recorded). Some clones in this sample may be carry-over from other donors' samples.

The chain links TRBV6-5 to TRBJ2-7; TRBD1 agrees at 9 bases. CDR1 and CDR2 from the germline V gene are MNHEY and SVGAGI. V lost 2 bases and J lost 5; bases outside the gene matches: 7. CDR3 length equals 15 residues. This chain's CDR3 is CASSYAQGAVNEQYF. CDR3 DNA sequence: TGTGCCAGCAGTTACGCACAGGGGGCTGTAAACGAGCAGTACTTC.

The chain joins TRBV6-6 to TRBJ2-2; D is tentatively TRBD1 or TRBD2 (5 bases each). Per the germline V gene, CDR1 is MNHNY and CDR2 is SVGAGI (reference sequence). The length of the CDR3 is 12 residues. V was pared by 8 bases and J by 7 bases, with 11 bases between. CDR3 sequence (DNA): TGTGCCAGCGCCCCTGGGGGCGGGGAGCTGTTTTTT. This encodes CASAPGGGELFF.

Only a few counts were recorded for this clonotype. The chain joins TRBV7-9 to TRBJ2-1; 7 positions match TRBD2. V was clipped by 4 bases and J by 3 bases; unmatched bases: 6. Germline V gene lookup returns CDR1 SEHNR and CDR2 FQNEAQ (reference sequence). The length of the CDR3 is 15 residues. DNA of the CDR3: TGTGCCAGCAGCTCCCGACTAGCCCTCTACAATGAGCAGTTCTTC. Residues: CASSSRLALYNEQFF.

There are many counts of this clonotype. This chain joins TRBV7-2 and TRBJ2-5; D gene unclear. The length of the CDR3 is 14 residues. The V end lost 1 base, the J end lost 5 bases, and 11 bases lay between the germline ends. Germline-derived CDR1 and CDR2 are SGHTA and FQGNSA. DNA for the CDR3: TGTGCCAGCAGCTTAGGGGTCGGGTGGGAGACCCAGTACTTC. As protein: CASSLGVGWETQYF. Filled out from reference TRBV7-2 and TRBJ2-5, the complete variable domain reads GAGVSQSPSNKVTEKGKDVELRCDPISGHTALYWYRQSLGQGLEFLIYFQGNSAPDKSGLPSDRFSAERTGGSVSTLTIQRTQQEDSAVYLCASSLGVGWETQYFGPGTRLLVL.

The J gene is TRBJ2-5, the V gene TRBV7-2; possible D gene TRBD1, 6 bases. V gave up 5 bases and J gave up 1 base, with 17 bases separating them. CDR1 and CDR2 (germline): SGHTA, FQGNSA. CDR3 length: 16 residues. CDR3 coding DNA: TGTGCCAGCAGCCATGGGGCAGGGGCTGTCCAAGAGACCCAGTACTTC. It encodes CASSHGAGAVQETQYF. Variable domain in full (rest from reference TRBV7-2 and TRBJ2-5): GAGVSQSPSNKVTEKGKDVELRCDPISGHTALYWYRQSLGQGLEFLIYFQGNSAPDKSGLPSDRFSAERTGGSVSTLTIQRTQQEDSAVYLCASSHGAGAVQETQYFGPGTRLLVL.

A few counts support this clonotype. This rearrangement joins TRBV4-2 to TRBJ2-3; weak D call: TRBD1 (5 bases). Germline loops: CDR1 LGHNA, CDR2 YNFKEQ. This CDR3 region has 15 residues. Trimming removed 7 bases from V and 4 bases from J, with 18 bases in between. CDR3: CASKHRPLRADTQYF. In nucleotides, the CDR3 is TGTGCCAGCAAACACAGACCCCTCAGGGCAGATACGCAGTATTTT.

This clonotype was detected only a few times. The chain couples TRBV5-1 to TRBJ2-7; weak D call: TRBD1 (6 bases). The CDR3 runs 13 residues. Germline V gives CDR1 SGHRS, CDR2 YFSETQ. V was pared by 2 bases and J by 5 bases, with 11 bases between. This CDR3 is CASSLQGSHEQYF. Written as DNA, the CDR3 is TGCGCCAGCAGCTTACAGGGTTCCCACGAGCAGTACTTC.

The chain carries TRBV7-6 and TRBJ2-6; D is unresolved. The CDR3 is 17 amino acids. The V gene lost 5 bases and the J gene lost 2 bases, with 16 bases spanning the gap. In germline, CDR1 is SGHVS, CDR2 FNYEAQ. As DNA, the CDR3 is TGTGCCAGCAGCACCCTCCTACCAAACGCTGGGGCCAACGTCCTGACTTTC. Its translation is CASSTLLPNAGANVLTF.

Only a few counts were recorded for this clonotype. V is TRBV7-8 and J is TRBJ1-2; TRBD1 aligns across 8 bases. CDR3 size: 15 residues. CDR1 and CDR2 from the germline V gene are SGHVS and FQNEAQ. The J segment lost 2 bases and the V segment lost 5 bases, leaving 7 bases of the junction unmatched. CDR3 loop: CASSLIRGLNYGYTF. As DNA, the CDR3 is TGTGCCAGCAGCCTCATCAGGGGGCTCAACTATGGCTACACCTTC.

The chain combines TRBV5-1 with TRBJ1-2; D may be TRBD1 (5 bases). The CDR3 is 14 amino acids. V lost 4 bases and J lost 3, with 13 bases in between. Germline V gene lookup returns CDR1 SGHRS and CDR2 YFSETQ. This CDR3 reads CASSPQGADYGYTF. The CDR3 DNA follows: TGCGCCAGCAGCCCCCAGGGCGCGGACTATGGCTACACCTTC.

Concerning this clonotype: A much larger clone sits a single nucleotide away, making a read error possible. The chain is built from TRBV7-9 and TRBJ1-5, with D unclear. V gave up 1 base and J gave up 0 bases, with 4 bases separating them. The CDR3 has 14 residues. Germline CDR1 and CDR2: SEHNR and FQNEAQ (reference sequence). CDR3 coding DNA: TGTGCCAGCAGCTTAGACCATAGCAATCAGCCCCAGCATTTT. Translated: CASSLDHSNQPQHF.

This sequence joins TRBV5-3 and TRBJ2-5, with 8 bases identical to TRBD2. TRBV5-3 carries the ORF label, with uncertain function. The CDR3 runs 14 residues. Trimming cost V 8 bases and J 2 bases; bases outside gene matches: 8. CDR3 residues: CASGLRGGQETQYF. CDR3 nucleotide sequence: TGTGCCAGCGGCCTTCGGGGGGGGCAAGAGACCCAGTACTTC.

The V and J genes are TRBV7-2 and TRBJ1-2; 7 bases align to TRBD1. From germline, CDR1 is SGHTA and CDR2 FQGNSA. V lost 5 bases to trimming and J lost 1 base; unmatched junction nucleotides: 7. There are 15 residues in the CDR3. The CDR3 region is CASSQDRRINYGYTF. The CDR3 DNA sequence: TGTGCCAGCAGCCAGGACAGGCGAATTAACTATGGCTACACCTTC.